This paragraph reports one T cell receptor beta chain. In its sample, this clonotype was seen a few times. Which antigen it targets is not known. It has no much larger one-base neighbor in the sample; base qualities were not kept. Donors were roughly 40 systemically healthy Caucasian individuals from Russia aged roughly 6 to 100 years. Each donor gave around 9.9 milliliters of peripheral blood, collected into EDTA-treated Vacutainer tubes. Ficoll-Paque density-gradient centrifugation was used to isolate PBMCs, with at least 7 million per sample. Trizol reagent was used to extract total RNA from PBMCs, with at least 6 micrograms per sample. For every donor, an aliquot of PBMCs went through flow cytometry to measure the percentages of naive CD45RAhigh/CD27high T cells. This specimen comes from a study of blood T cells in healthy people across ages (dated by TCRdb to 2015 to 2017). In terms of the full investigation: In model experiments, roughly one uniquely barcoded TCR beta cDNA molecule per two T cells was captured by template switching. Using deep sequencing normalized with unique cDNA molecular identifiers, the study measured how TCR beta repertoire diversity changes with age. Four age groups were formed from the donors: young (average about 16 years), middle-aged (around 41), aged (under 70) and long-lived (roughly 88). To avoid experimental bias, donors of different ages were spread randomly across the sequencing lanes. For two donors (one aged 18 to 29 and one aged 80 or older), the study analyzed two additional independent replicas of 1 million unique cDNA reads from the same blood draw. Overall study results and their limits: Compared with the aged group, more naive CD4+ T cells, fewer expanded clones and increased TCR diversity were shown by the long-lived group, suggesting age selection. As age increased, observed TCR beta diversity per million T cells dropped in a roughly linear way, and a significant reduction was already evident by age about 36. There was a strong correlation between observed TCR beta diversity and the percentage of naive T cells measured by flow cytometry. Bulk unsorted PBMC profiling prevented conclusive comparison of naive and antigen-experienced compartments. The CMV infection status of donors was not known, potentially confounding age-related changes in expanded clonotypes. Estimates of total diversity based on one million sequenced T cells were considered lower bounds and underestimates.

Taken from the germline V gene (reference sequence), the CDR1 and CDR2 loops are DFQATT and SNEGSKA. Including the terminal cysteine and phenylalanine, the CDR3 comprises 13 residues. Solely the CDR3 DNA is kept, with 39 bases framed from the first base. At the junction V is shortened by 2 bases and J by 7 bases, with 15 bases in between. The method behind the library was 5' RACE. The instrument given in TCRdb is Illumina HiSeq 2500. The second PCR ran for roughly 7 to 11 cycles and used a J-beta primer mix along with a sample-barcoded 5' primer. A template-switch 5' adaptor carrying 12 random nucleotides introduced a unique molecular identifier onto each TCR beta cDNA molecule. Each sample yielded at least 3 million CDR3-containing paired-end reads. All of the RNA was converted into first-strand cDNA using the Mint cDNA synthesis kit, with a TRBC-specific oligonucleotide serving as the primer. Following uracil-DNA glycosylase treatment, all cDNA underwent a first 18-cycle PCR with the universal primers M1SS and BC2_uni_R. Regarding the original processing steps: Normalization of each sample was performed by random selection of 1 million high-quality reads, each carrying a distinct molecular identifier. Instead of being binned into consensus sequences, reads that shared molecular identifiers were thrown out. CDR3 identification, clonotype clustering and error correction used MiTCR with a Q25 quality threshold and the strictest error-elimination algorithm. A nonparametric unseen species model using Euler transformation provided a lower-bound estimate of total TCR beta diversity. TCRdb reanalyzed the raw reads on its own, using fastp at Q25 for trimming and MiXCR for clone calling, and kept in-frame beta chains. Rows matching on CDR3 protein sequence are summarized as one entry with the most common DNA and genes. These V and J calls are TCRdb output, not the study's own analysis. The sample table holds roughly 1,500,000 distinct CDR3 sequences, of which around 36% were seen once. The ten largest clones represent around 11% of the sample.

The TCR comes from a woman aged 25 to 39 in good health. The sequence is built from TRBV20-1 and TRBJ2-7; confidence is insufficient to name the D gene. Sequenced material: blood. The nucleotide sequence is TGCAGTGCTAGATCTAGGGTGGTGGGGGAGCAGTACTTC. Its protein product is CSARSRVVGEQYF.